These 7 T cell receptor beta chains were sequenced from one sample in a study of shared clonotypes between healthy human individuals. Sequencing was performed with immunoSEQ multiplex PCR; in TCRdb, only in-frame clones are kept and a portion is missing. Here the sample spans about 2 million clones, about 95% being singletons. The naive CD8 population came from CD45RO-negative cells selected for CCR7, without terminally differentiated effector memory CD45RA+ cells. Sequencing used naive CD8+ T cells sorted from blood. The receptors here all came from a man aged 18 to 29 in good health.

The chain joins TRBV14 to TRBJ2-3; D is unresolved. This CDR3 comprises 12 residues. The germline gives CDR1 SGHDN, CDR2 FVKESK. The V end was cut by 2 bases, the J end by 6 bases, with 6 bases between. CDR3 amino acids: CASSQSLDTQYF. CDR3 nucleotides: TGTGCCAGCAGCCAAAGCTTGGATACGCAGTATTTT.

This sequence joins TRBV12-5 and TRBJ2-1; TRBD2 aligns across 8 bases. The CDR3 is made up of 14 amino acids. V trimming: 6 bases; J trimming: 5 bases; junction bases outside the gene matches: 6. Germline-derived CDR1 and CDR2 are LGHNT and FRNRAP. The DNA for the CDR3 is TGTGCTAGTGGCCGCGGGGGGCCCGACAATGAGCAGTTCTTC. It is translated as CASGRGGPDNEQFF.

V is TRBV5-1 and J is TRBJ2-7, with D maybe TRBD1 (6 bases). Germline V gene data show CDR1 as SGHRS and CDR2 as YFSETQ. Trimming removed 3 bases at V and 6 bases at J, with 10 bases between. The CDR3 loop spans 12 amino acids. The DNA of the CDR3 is TGCGCCAGCAGCTCATCAGGGGCCGAGCAGTACTTC. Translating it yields CASSSSGAEQYF.

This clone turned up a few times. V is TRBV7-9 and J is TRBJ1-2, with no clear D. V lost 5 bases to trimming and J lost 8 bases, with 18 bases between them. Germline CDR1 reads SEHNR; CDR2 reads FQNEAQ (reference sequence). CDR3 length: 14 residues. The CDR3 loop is CASSQMGRLWGYTF. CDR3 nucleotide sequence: TGTGCCAGCAGCCAAATGGGAAGGTTGTGGGGCTACACCTTC.

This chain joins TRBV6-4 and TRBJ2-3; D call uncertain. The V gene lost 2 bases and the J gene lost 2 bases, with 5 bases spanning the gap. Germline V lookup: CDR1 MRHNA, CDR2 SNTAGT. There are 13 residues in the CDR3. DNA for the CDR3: TGTGCCAGCAGTGACGGTATCACAGATACGCAGTATTTT. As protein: CASSDGITDTQYF.

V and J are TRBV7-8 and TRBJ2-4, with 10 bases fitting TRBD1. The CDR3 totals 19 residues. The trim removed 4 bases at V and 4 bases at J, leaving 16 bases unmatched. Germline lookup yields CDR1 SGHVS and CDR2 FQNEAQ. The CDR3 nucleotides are TGTGCCAGCAGCTCCTCCCTGCTGGGGGGGACAGGGGCAAAAAACATTCAGTACTTC. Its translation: CASSSSLLGGTGAKNIQYF.

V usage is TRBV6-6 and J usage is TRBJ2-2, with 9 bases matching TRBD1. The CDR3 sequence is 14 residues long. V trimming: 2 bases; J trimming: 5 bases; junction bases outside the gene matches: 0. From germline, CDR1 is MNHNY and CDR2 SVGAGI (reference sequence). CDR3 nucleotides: TGTGCCAGCAGTTACGGGACAGGGACCGGGGAGCTGTTTTTT. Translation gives CASSYGTGTGELFF.